These 12 T cell receptor beta chains originate from one sample sequenced in a study of CD8+CD57+ T cells in acquired aplastic anemia. The study profiled TCR beta VDJ and CDR3 using genomic DNA as template. TCRdb called the reads again in MiXCR, with one record for every CDR3 protein. The data contain fewer than 200,000 distinct CDR3 sequences, approximately 43% of them singletons. Sequenced: sorted CD4+, CD8+, or CD8+CD57+ T cells (not recorded which) from PBMCs. Receptor source: a human donor in good health.

The chain carries TRBV7-9 and TRBJ1-2; possible D gene TRBD1, 5 bases. CDR3 length equals 12 residues. CDR1 and CDR2 from the germline V gene are SEHNR and FQNEAQ (reference sequence). The V end lost 1 base, the J end lost 7 bases, and 7 bases lay between the germline ends. This chain's CDR3 is CASSLEGAGYTF. The CDR3 DNA reads as TGTGCCAGCAGCTTAGAAGGGGCTGGCTACACCTTC.

A word on this clonotype: This could be a read error, since a much larger clone is one nucleotide away. The chain combines TRBV7-2 with TRBJ1-2; 7 bases map to TRBD1. Germline V gene sequence: CDR1 SGHTA, CDR2 FQGNSA. The CDR3 sequence is 14 residues long. The CDR3 spells CVSSLDRANYGYTF. CDR3 nucleotide sequence: TGTGTCAGCAGCTTAGACAGGGCCAACTATGGCTACACCTTC.

The chain combines TRBV2 with TRBJ1-6, with 10 bases matching TRBD1. The CDR3 spans 16 residues. J gave up 4 bases and V 6 bases, and 6 bases lay outside the gene matches. Germline-derived CDR1 and CDR2 are SNHLY and FYNNEI. CDR3 region: CASRGDRGIYNSPLHF. DNA for the CDR3: TGTGCCAGCAGAGGGGACAGGGGCATATATAATTCACCCCTCCACTTT.

The rearrangement uses TRBV20-1 and TRBJ1-5; the D gene is possibly TRBD1 (6 bases). Trimming took off 0 bases at V and 3 bases at J, with 21 bases between the two ends. CDR1 DFQATT and CDR2 SNEGSKA come from the germline V gene (reference sequence). The CDR3 is made up of 18 amino acids. The CDR3: CSARDSAAAGANNQPQHF. CDR3 coding DNA: TGCAGTGCTAGAGATTCTGCCGCGGCAGGGGCGAACAATCAGCCCCAGCATTTT.

The genes are TRBV2 and TRBJ2-7, with D uncertain. This CDR3 is built from 10 residues. V gave up 6 bases and J gave up 5 bases, with 5 bases separating them. Per germline, CDR1 SNHLY and CDR2 FYNNEI. The CDR3 loop reads CASRLDEQYF. The CDR3 bases are TGTGCCAGCAGGCTAGACGAGCAGTACTTC.

This clonotype was observed a handful of times. The chain combines TRBV6-1 with TRBJ1-2, with 8 bases matching TRBD1. Losses at the gene ends were 6 bases for V and 7 bases for J; bases not matched to a gene: 7. The CDR3 consists of 13 residues. Germline assignment: CDR1 MNHNS and CDR2 SASEGT. The CDR3 DNA follows: TGTGCCAGCAGGGCAGGGGGCGTTCTTGGCTACACCTTC. Protein: CASRAGGVLGYTF.

This clonotype was counted once. J is TRBJ1-5 and V is TRBV2; TRBD1 agrees at 7 bases. Germline lookup yields CDR1 SNHLY and CDR2 FYNNEI. After removal of 9 bases from V and 6 bases from J, the junction contained 8 bases not matched to a gene. The CDR3 sequence is 13 residues long. The CDR3 DNA follows: TGTGCCAGTAGACAGGGTGAAGCTCAGCCCCAGCATTTT. The encoded protein is CASRQGEAQPQHF.

With respect to this clonotype: One end of the junction is discordant with germline, which a read error may explain. V and J are TRBV7-8 and TRBJ2-7; 8 positions match TRBD1. The CDR3 has 14 residues. Germline values: CDR1 SGHVS, CDR2 FQNEAQ. CDR3 DNA: TGTGCCAGCAGCCGTTGGGACAGGCCCTACGTGCAGTACTTC. This codes for CASSRWDRPYVQYF.

Points on this clonotype: A much larger clone is a single base away; this may be a read error. This chain uses TRBV12-5 with TRBJ2-1; the D gene could be TRBD1 or TRBD2 (7 bases each). Germline V gives CDR1 LGHNT, CDR2 FRNRAP. Trimming pared 2 bases from V and 14 bases from J, leaving 16 bases between. The CDR3 length is 13 residues. The CDR3 DNA sequence: TGTGCTAGTGGTTTGTCGTACAGGGGAGGGGAGTTCTTC. This sequence encodes CASGLSYRGGEFF.

This chain links TRBV10-3 with TRBJ2-2; 8 positions match TRBD1. Germline V gene sequence: CDR1 ENHRY, CDR2 SYGVKD. CDR3 length equals 15 residues. V was clipped by 6 bases and J by 1 base; unmatched bases: 4. The CDR3 here is CAIRTGTGNTGELFF. CDR3 bases: TGTGCCATCAGGACGGGGACAGGGAACACCGGGGAGCTGTTTTTT.

Only one count was recorded for this clonotype. A much more abundant neighbour one base away suggests this may be a read error. V gene TRBV11-1 combines with J gene TRBJ1-2, with a tentative D call TRBD1 (6 bases). The CDR3 extends over 14 amino acids. The germline V gene has CDR1 SGHAT and CDR2 FQDESV (reference sequence). The germline V and J ends were trimmed by 0 bases and 8 bases, with 13 bases remaining between them. CDR3 region: CASSLAGATRGYTF. CDR3 sequence (DNA): TGTGCCAGCAGCTTAGCGGGGGCGACGAGAGGCTACACCTTC.

This chain uses TRBV20-1 with TRBJ2-5; a weak D match, TRBD2 (5 bases). V was trimmed by 3 bases and J by 3 bases, leaving 14 bases between them. The CDR3 length is 14 residues. In germline, CDR1 is DFQATT, CDR2 SNEGSKA (reference sequence). The CDR3 nucleotides are TGCAGTGCTAGGGTCCCACCAGCGGAAGAGACCCAGTACTTC. Translated, it gives CSARVPPAEETQYF.